This paragraph reports one T cell receptor beta chain. The antigen is undetermined. This record comes from a study of cytomegalovirus exposure and HLA in healthy donors. Overall study results and limits: Another analysis was done later, and it associated around 15,000 TCR beta sequences with HLA alleles at 0.05 false discovery rate. TCR association rates varied by HLA locus in a later analysis, with DRB1 highest and HLA-C lowest. Later work found most CMV-associated TCR beta chains apparently HLA-restricted.

This CDR3 comprises 16 residues. The PCR ran on 60 Vbeta and 13 Jbeta primers. TCRdb's table, derived via immunoSEQ multiplex PCR, lists solely in-frame clones and lacks some. The sample shows 70,000 to 80,000 clones, 78% of them seen only once. The chain links TRBV21-1 to TRBJ2-6; the D call TRBD1 from the table was never checked on the DNA. TRBV21-1 is a pseudogene segment. The origin of this receptor is a woman aged 40 to 50 in good health and CMV-seropositive. Sequenced input: PBMCs. The CDR3 DNA reads as TGTGCCAGCAACCAGACAGGCGGGTCTGGGGCCAACGTCCTGACTTTC. Translation gives CASNQTGGSGANVLTF.